Each of the 4 T cell receptor beta chains below was sequenced from the same sample in a study of cytomegalovirus exposure and HLA in healthy donors. The PCR made use of 60 Vbeta and 13 Jbeta primers. Produced via immunoSEQ multiplex PCR; TCRdb's table is partial and in-frame only. Among about 180,000 clones listed, about 77% were seen once. Sequences were obtained from PBMCs. The source of these receptors is a woman under 40 in good health and CMV-seropositive.

In its sample, this clone was seen once. This CDR3 is also generated by other DNA sequences in the sample. This chain connects TRBV6-5 to TRBJ1-2; no definite D call. V lost 6 bases and J lost 2, with 10 bases in between. This CDR3 has 13 amino acids. CDR1 MNHEY and CDR2 SVGAGI come from the germline V gene. Here the CDR3 reads CASSRGPNYGYTF. The CDR3 coding sequence is TGTGCCAGCAGCCGAGGGCCGAACTATGGCTACACCTTC.

The V call is TRBV29-1, the J call TRBJ1-4; maybe TRBD1 (5 bases). The CDR3 runs to 16 residues. CDR1 is SQVTM and CDR2 is ANQGSEA in the germline V gene. V was clipped by 3 bases and J by 3 bases, with 17 bases between them. The CDR3 coding sequence is TGCAGCGTTGACACAGAACCAGGGTCCCCTAATGAAAAACTGTTTTTT. The encoded protein is CSVDTEPGSPNEKLFF.

V and J are TRBV15 and TRBJ2-1, with TRBD1 identical over 10 bases. The CDR3 covers 14 residues. V trimming: 8 bases; J trimming: 3 bases; junction bases outside the gene matches: 4. Germline V gene sequence: CDR1 LNHNV, CDR2 YYDKDF (reference sequence). This CDR3 reads CATRDRGNYNEQFF. In DNA, the CDR3 is TGTGCCACCCGGGACAGGGGCAACTACAATGAGCAGTTCTTC.

This clone occurred a few times. V is TRBV9 and J is TRBJ1-4; 10 nucleotides match TRBD1. The length of the CDR3 is 15 residues. Germline V gene lookup returns CDR1 SGDLS and CDR2 YYNGEE. J was trimmed by 4 bases and V by 4 bases; bases with no gene match: 4. As DNA, the CDR3 is TGTGCCAGCAGCCCTAGGGACAGGGGTAATGAAAAACTGTTTTTT. This codes for CASSPRDRGNEKLFF. Based on the CDR3 plus reference TRBV9 and TRBJ1-4, the full variable domain is DSGVTQTPKHLITATGQRVTLRCSPRSGDLSVYWYQQSLDQGLQFLIQYYNGEERAKGNILERFSAQQFPDLHSELNLSSLELGDSALYFCASSPRDRGNEKLFFGSGTQLSVL.